This T cell receptor beta chain was recovered during a study of Tregs in tolerant kidney transplant recipients (dated by TCRdb to about 2019). Regarding the complete study: The study used TCRbeta sequencing to identify donor-specific regulatory T cells before combined kidney and bone marrow transplantation, then tracked those cells after transplant. Several methods of expanding Tregs specific for an allogeneic donor were compared by TCRbeta repertoire sequencing in 3 healthy controls. General findings and caveats noted by the study authors: Expanding Tregs with activated donor B cells appeared to identify the most biologically relevant and donor-specific TCRbeta repertoire. Biological reproducibility was not directly assessed, although technical replication error appeared to be minimal. The study was limited by small patient numbers, and the findings need validation in larger populations and under other immunosuppression protocols.

Unstimulated Tregs (CD4+CD25+CD127-), CD4+ non-Tregs (CD4+CD25-), CD4 and CD8 cells were FACS-sorted from thawed PBMCs. Blood from healthy controls was obtained either as purchased buffy coats or from healthy volunteers. Healthy control blood was processed to PBMCs with a Ficoll density gradient and then cryopreserved, whereas patient PBMCs were collected both before and after transplant. As concerns this clone: Its antigen is still unknown. The input lacks base qualities; no much larger clone sits a single base away.

Genomic DNA was extracted from sorted cells with the QIAGEN DNeasy Blood and Tissue Kit for TCRbeta CDR3 sequencing. Through immunoSEQ, high-throughput TCRbeta CDR3 sequencing was done commercially, including PCR amplification with internal controls and bias correction. The source study handled its data this way. Unique productive TCRbeta sequences were defined by CDR3 nucleotide sequence where primers matched, and otherwise by CDR3 amino acid sequence together with Vbeta and Jbeta genes. As a correction for sorting error, sequences shared between sorted populations at a frequency ratio of 2:1 or less were discarded, and the remaining shared sequences were assigned to the higher population. A sequence counted as donor-reactive if, in CFSE-low cells, the sequence had a frequency of at least 0.01% and was expanded at least 5-fold compared with unstimulated cells. Repertoire divergence was quantified by Jensen-Shannon divergence using the top 100 TCRbeta sequences ranked by frequency. For any sample with multiple sequencing runs, sorting error was corrected in each run separately before the runs were pooled. Drawn from immuneACCESS, this table holds only the in-frame rearrangements with V and J called that TCRdb kept. Clones are partly lost; checked studies trace under half to an unresolved V gene and leave the rest unexplained. That table gives V, J and clone size, and the DNA gave D and trimming. This sample comprises 90,000 to 150,000 clones, roughly 93% of them detected only once. The biggest ten clones account for around 0.6% of the sample.

This TCR came from a human donor in good health. The specimen sequenced was CD4+ T cells from blood.

Read as DNA, the sequence is TGTGCCAGCTCGCCTAGGGGAGGATACGAGCAGTACTTC. Its translation reads: CASSPRGGYEQYF. This chain joins TRBV18 to TRBJ2-7, with a weak D call of TRBD2 (6 bases match). V sheds 6 bases and J sheds 4 bases, leaving 13 bases between their ends. CDR1 and CDR2 (KGHSH, LQKENI) derive from the germline V gene. From its cysteine to its phenylalanine, the CDR3 spans 13 amino acids. Of all the DNA, just the CDR3 is kept, 39 bases in frame from base 1.